A single TCR beta chain is shown here with its context. This sample stems from a study of blood T cell repertoires in COVID-19. Study details: COVID-19 samples collected from the United States, Italy and Spain covered acute and convalescent phases. PBMCs, B-cell-depleted T cells, or T cells were the source of the cDNA or gDNA that made up the material.

The CDR3 sequence is 14 residues long. Germline CDR1 reads SEHNR; CDR2 reads FQNEAQ (reference sequence). V was pared by 6 bases and J by 2 bases, with 13 bases between. TCRdb's table, derived via immunoSEQ multiplex PCR, lists solely in-frame clones and lacks some. Of around 180,000 clones listed, about 85% were seen once; the top ten hold approximately 6.9%. The receptor was derived from an elderly man with COVID-19, enrolled during active disease. The chain employs TRBV7-9 and TRBJ2-5, with D tentatively TRBD1 (5 bases). What was sequenced was peripheral blood. CDR3 sequence reads: CASSFSRGQETQYF. CDR3 in DNA: TGTGCCAGCAGTTTTAGTAGGGGTCAAGAGACCCAGTACTTC. Looking up the rest from reference TRBV7-9 and TRBJ2-5 gives the full variable domain: DTGVSQNPRHKITKRGQNVTFRCDPISEHNRLYWYRQTLGQGPEFLTYFQNEAQLEKSRLLSDRFSAERPKGSFSTLEIQRTEQGDSAMYLCASSFSRGQETQYFGPGTRLLVL.